Listed below are T cell receptor beta chains from one sample, sequenced in a study of blood T cell repertoires in COVID-19. Sequencing used immunoSEQ multiplex PCR; TCRdb keeps in-frame clones, though not all of them. The sample lists about 120,000 clones, roughly 90% occurring once. The sample consisted of peripheral blood. Every receptor here comes from a man aged 55 to 70 with COVID-19, enrolled during active disease. Each CDR3 is given with its conserved first and last residue. The D gene is left open where the match is weak.

>NA|TRBV6-5
CASRFDGNQPQHF
>NA|TRBV7-2
CASSGGLAEGTQYF
>TRBD1|TRBV19
CASSRTGGTDTQYF
>NA|TRBV29-1
CSVDRAGANVLTF
>TRBD1|TRBV7-2
CASSLEGTVYGYTF
>NA|TRBV7-3
CASSLSRSTDTQYF
>TRBD1|TRBV2
CASSGGQGGRGGYTF
>NA|TRBV7-9
CASSLPQLINEQFF
>TRBD1|TRBV3-1/TRBV3-2
CASSNRGSNQPQHF
>NA|TRBV19
CASSIDRSGYEQYF
>NA|TRBV12-3/TRBV12-4
CASSYGGSYTF
>NA|TRBV7-3
CASSLEVNTEAFF
>TRBD2|TRBV6-5
CASRPGTSGDNEQFF
>NA|TRBV5-4
CASSTGLTTDTQYF
>TRBD1|TRBV6-1
CASSEGGGTVPSYEQYF
>NA|TRBV27
CASGYRDNSPLHF
>TRBD1|TRBV7-8
CASSTPGQSIATNEKLFF
>NA|TRBV19
CASSIGAEAFF
>NA|TRBV7-9
CASSLDLAGELFF
>NA|TRBV19
CAGSTGGNTEAFF
>NA|TRBV5-1
CASSSQSSYNEQFF
>NA|TRBV12-3/TRBV12-4
CASSLLGPEAFF
>TRBD2|TRBV7-2
CASSLGTTSDTQYF
>NA|TRBV11-3
CASSLGVFGANVLTF
>NA|TRBV7-3
CASSQGKGEAFF
>NA|TRBV7-2
CASRPATTYEQYF
>NA|TRBV6-1
CASSYRESYNSPLHF
>TRBD2|TRBV18
CASSTGLAGVGETQYF
>NA|TRBV30
CAWSVGADSNQPQHF
>TRBD1|TRBV2
CASTRPGDRGRYEQYF
>TRBD2|TRBV11-3
CASSLFAGGPADTQYF
>TRBD1|TRBV7-9
CASSLDRGPLYF
>TRBD2|TRBV7-9
CASSLLAGGLNEQFF
>TRBD2|TRBV11-2
CASSGLASNEQFF
>TRBD1|TRBV5-6
CASSGWTGGGRYEQYF
>TRBD2|TRBV19
CASSIGGEVTDTQYF